These 22 T cell receptor beta chains share one sample of origin, sequenced in a study of beta chain features in type 1 diabetes. Findings of the study overall: There was a moderate but significant shortening of TCRB CDR3s in all four CD4+ subsets of Type 1 diabetes patients.

Isolated RNA was reverse transcribed in full, so expressed TCRB transcripts were sequenced. TCRdb keeps only in-frame clones here, not all; method: immunoSEQ multiplex PCR. The data contain roughly 150,000 clones, 6.5% to 9.5% of them singletons. The antigens these receptors bind are not known. Sequencing was performed on central memory CD4+ T cells from blood. Receptor source: a woman aged 35 to 49 with type 1 diabetes.

The CDR3 is CASSRGTSGRFSQETQYF. In DNA form, the CDR3 reads TGTGCCAGCAGCCGGGGGACTAGCGGGAGGTTTTCCCAAGAGACCCAGTACTTC. The chain carries TRBV7-2 and TRBJ2-5, with 15 positions matching TRBD2. Germline CDR1 reads SGHTA; CDR2 reads FQGNSA. V lost 5 bases to trimming and J lost 1 base; unmatched junction nucleotides: 8. This CDR3 region has 18 residues.

CDR3 in DNA: TGCGCCAGCAGTCAGGGGACCCTGAACACTGAAGCTTTCTTT. It codes for CASSQGTLNTEAFF. The chain is built from TRBV5-1 and TRBJ1-1; the D gene is possibly TRBD1 (6 bases). The CDR3 contains 14 residues. V lost 5 bases and J 0 bases, leaving 11 bases between the germline ends. Germline lookup yields CDR1 SGHRS and CDR2 YFSETQ.

A few counts support this clone. This chain links TRBV4-1 with TRBJ2-1; maybe TRBD1 (5 bases). Germline CDR1 reads MGHRA; CDR2 reads YSYEKL. This CDR3 has 14 residues. V shed 0 bases and J shed 9 bases, with 12 bases lying between them. The CDR3 nucleotides are TGCGCCAGCAGCCAAGATCGGAAGGGGCCTGAGCAGTTCTTC. This gives the protein CASSQDRKGPEQFF.

In its sample, this clone was seen many times. The chain employs TRBV18 and TRBJ1-1, with no clear D. Germline V lookup: CDR1 KGHSH, CDR2 LQKENI. V lost 6 bases and J lost 10, with 18 bases in between. There are 13 residues in the CDR3. The CDR3 loop is CASSPVADFAAFF. The CDR3 region has the DNA TGTGCCAGCTCGCCGGTTGCCGACTTCGCAGCTTTCTTT.

This clone has more than one count but fewer than ten. This chain joins TRBV10-3 and TRBJ1-5, with D possibly matching TRBD1 (5 bases). Looked up from germline, CDR1 is ENHRY and CDR2 is SYGVKD. The CDR3 has 14 amino acids. The V gene lost 3 bases and the J gene lost 5 bases, with 11 bases spanning the gap. The CDR3 loop reads CAISDGGVDQPQHF. CDR3 bases: TGTGCCATCAGTGACGGGGGGGTCGATCAGCCCCAGCATTTT.

A few counts support this clone. V usage is TRBV4-3 and J usage is TRBJ2-3; TRBD2 might be the D (5 bases). The V end lost 0 bases, the J end lost 4 bases, and 14 bases lay between the germline ends. The CDR3 contains 16 residues. The germline V gene has CDR1 LGHNA and CDR2 YSLEER. CDR3 nucleotides: TGCGCCAGCAGCCAAGATCTGGGAGTGTACGCAGATACGCAGTATTTT. It yields the protein CASSQDLGVYADTQYF.

This clone was observed a few times. The V gene is TRBV7-2, the J gene TRBJ1-1; 8 positions agree with TRBD1. The J segment lost 4 bases and the V segment lost 5 bases, leaving 9 bases of the junction unmatched. This CDR3 is built from 15 residues. CDR1 SGHTA and CDR2 FQGNSA come from the germline V gene. CDR3 residues: CASSAQGAAGTEAFF. The CDR3 DNA reads as TGTGCCAGCAGCGCCCAGGGGGCTGCGGGCACTGAAGCTTTCTTT.

This clone was found a few times. CDR3: CASSISRDRRDQPQHF. DNA for the CDR3: TGTGCCAGTAGTATCAGCCGGGACAGGAGGGATCAGCCCCAGCATTTT. The V and J genes are TRBV19 and TRBJ1-5; TRBD1 agrees at 8 bases. V was clipped by 3 bases and J by 5 bases; unmatched bases: 9. Germline CDR1 reads LNHDA; CDR2 reads SQIVND (reference sequence). The CDR3 runs 16 residues.

The V call is TRBV29-1, the J call TRBJ1-2; D remains ambiguous. This CDR3 region has 13 residues. Germline V CDR1 and CDR2: SQVTM, ANQGSEA. The V gene lost 2 bases and the J gene lost 7 bases, with 14 bases spanning the gap. The CDR3 is CSVEINTASGYTF. The CDR3 DNA reads as TGCAGCGTTGAAATCAACACGGCTAGTGGCTACACCTTC.

This clone was counted between two and nine times. The same CDR3 arises from other DNA sequences in this sample as well. V is TRBV11-2 and J is TRBJ2-6; possible D gene TRBD1, 6 bases. Trimming left V 3 bases short and J 0 bases short, with 6 bases between. Germline V lookup: CDR1 SGHAT, CDR2 FQNNGV. CDR3 length: 15 amino acids. CDR3 loop: CASSLDSSGANVLTF. CDR3 nucleotides: TGTGCCAGCAGCTTGGACAGCTCTGGGGCCAACGTCCTGACTTTC.

The CDR3 DNA reads as TGCGCCAGCAGCATAGCCAGGGGCCTCTTCACAGATACGCAGTATTTT. Translating gives CASSIARGLFTDTQYF. The chain uses TRBV4-3 and TRBJ2-3, with D possibly being TRBD1 (6 bases). The CDR3 loop spans 16 amino acids. Deletions cut 5 bases from V and 2 bases from J, with 17 bases between. From germline, CDR1 is LGHNA and CDR2 YSLEER.

The CDR3 nucleotides are TGTGCCAGTAGTATAGATGGAGCCCAACGAAACTATGGCTACACCTTC. Translated: CASSIDGAQRNYGYTF. This rearrangement joins TRBV19 to TRBJ1-2; D unresolved. Deletions cut 0 bases from V and 2 bases from J, with 13 bases between. Germline loops: CDR1 LNHDA, CDR2 SQIVND (reference sequence). This CDR3 is 16 amino acids long.

The J gene is TRBJ1-1, the V gene TRBV2, with 11 bases that match TRBD1. The germline CDR1 and CDR2 sequences are SNHLY and FYNNEI. V was pared by 6 bases and J by 4 bases, with 4 bases of the junction left unmatched. The CDR3 sequence is 14 residues long. The CDR3 loop is CASRDRGRGTEAFF. The CDR3 nucleotides read TGTGCCAGCAGGGACAGGGGGCGGGGCACTGAAGCTTTCTTT.

This chain links TRBV29-1 with TRBJ1-5, with 7 nucleotides matching TRBD1. The CDR3 loop spans 15 amino acids. The V gene's germline CDR1 is SQVTM and CDR2 ANQGSEA. The V and J ends lost 5 bases and 1 base, in that order; junction bases with no gene match: 8. CDR3 protein: CSVSLGQWSNQPQHF. CDR3 DNA: TGCAGCGTTTCCTTGGGACAGTGGAGCAATCAGCCCCAGCATTTT.

The chain employs TRBV19 and TRBJ1-2, with 9 positions matching TRBD1. The CDR3 totals 16 residues. The V gene's germline CDR1 is LNHDA and CDR2 SQIVND (reference sequence). J gave up 3 bases and V 7 bases, and 12 bases lay outside the gene matches. In DNA form, the CDR3 reads TGTGCCAGTACCCCAACTAGGGGACAGGGTTACTATGGCTACACCTTC. Amino acid sequence: CASTPTRGQGYYGYTF. The variable domain in full, with the rest retrieved from reference TRBV19 and TRBJ1-2, is DGGITQSPKYLFRKEGQNVTLSCEQNLNHDAMYWYRQDPGQGLRLIYYSQIVNDFQKGDIAEGYSVSREKKESFPLTVTSAQKNPTAFYLCASTPTRGQGYYGYTFGSGTRLTVV.

This rearrangement joins TRBV7-9 to TRBJ1-1, with D possibly TRBD1 on 5 matching bases. The CDR3 contains 14 residues. Germline-derived CDR1 and CDR2 are SEHNR and FQNEAQ (reference sequence). V lost 4 bases to trimming and J lost 4 bases, with 13 bases between them. The DNA of the CDR3 is TGTGCCAGCAGCTCTCAGGGTAGGATCACTGAAGCTTTCTTT. Translation gives CASSSQGRITEAFF.

This clone was picked up a small number of times. The chain uses TRBV20-1 and TRBJ2-7; D ambiguous. Trimming took 7 bases from V and 3 from J, leaving 7 bases between them. CDR3 length: 10 amino acids. Germline lookup yields CDR1 DFQATT and CDR2 SNEGSKA (reference sequence). The CDR3 DNA sequence: TGCAGTGGACACAACTACGAGCAGTACTTC. Amino acids: CSGHNYEQYF.

This clone was counted only a few times. This rearrangement joins TRBV7-9 to TRBJ2-1, with D maybe TRBD1 (5 bases). The length of the CDR3 is 15 residues. Trimming shortened V by 5 bases and J by 6 bases, and 17 bases separated the two germline ends. Per the germline V gene, CDR1 is SEHNR and CDR2 is FQNEAQ (reference sequence). The CDR3 here is CASSLDSNWVNEQFF. The CDR3 DNA follows: TGTGCCAGCAGCCTAGACAGTAACTGGGTCAATGAGCAGTTCTTC.

This clone has ten or more counts. Additional DNA sequences in this sample encode the identical CDR3. The chain combines TRBV11-2 with TRBJ1-5; D is perhaps TRBD1 (5 bases). V lost 0 bases and J 3 bases, leaving 6 bases between the germline ends. Germline V gene sequence: CDR1 SGHAT, CDR2 FQNNGV. This CDR3 has 14 residues. CDR3 nucleotides: TGTGCCAGCAGCTTAGACAGGGCCAATCAGCCCCAGCATTTT. It translates to CASSLDRANQPQHF.

This clone appeared a few times. This chain connects TRBV28 to TRBJ2-5, with a tentative D call TRBD2 (5 bases). This CDR3 spans 14 amino acids. V was clipped by 1 base and J by 3 bases, with 9 bases between them. CDR1 MDHEN and CDR2 SYDVKM come from the germline V gene. The CDR3 DNA sequence: TGTGCCAGCAGTTTATACGGGGTAGAAGAGACCCAGTACTTC. Translated, it gives CASSLYGVEETQYF.

The chain uses TRBV18 and TRBJ2-2; D might be TRBD1 (5 bases). V was clipped by 8 bases and J by 1 base, with 11 bases between them. The CDR3 is 14 residues long. Germline CDR1 and CDR2: KGHSH and LQKENI. For the CDR3, the DNA is TGTGCCAGCAGCGTAGACAGGAACACCGGGGAGCTGTTTTTT. Protein sequence: CASSVDRNTGELFF.

This clone has more than one count but fewer than ten. V and J are TRBV10-3 and TRBJ2-5; weak D call: TRBD2 (5 bases). Germline values: CDR1 ENHRY, CDR2 SYGVKD. V was pared by 5 bases and J by 2 bases, with 18 bases between. The CDR3 runs 16 residues. This chain's CDR3 is CAISPAGVGPQETQYF. The CDR3 nucleotides are TGTGCCATCAGTCCCGCGGGCGTAGGGCCACAAGAGACCCAGTACTTC.